This T cell receptor beta chain was sequenced in a study of T cell changes during pregnancy in multiple sclerosis. The assay was immunoSEQ multiplex PCR, and TCRdb's table has in-frame clones only and misses some. The sample lists about 60,000 clones, roughly 90% occurring once. This material consisted of peripheral blood, taken before pregnancy. The TCR originated in a female donor with multiple sclerosis, enrolled in a pregnancy study.

The CDR3 here is CASRVGVDTQYF. CDR3 sequence (DNA): TGTGCCAGCAGGGTCGGAGTAGATACGCAGTATTTT. This chain joins TRBV27 and TRBJ2-3; D not certain. The CDR3 runs to 12 residues. Germline V CDR1 and CDR2: MNHEY, SMNVEV (reference sequence). V was pared by 6 bases and J by 5 bases, with 9 bases between.